This entry lists 24 T cell receptor beta chains sequenced from one sample in a study of blood T cells in healthy people across ages. For the second PCR, which ran for 7 to 11 cycles, a sample-barcoded 5' primer and a J-beta primer mix were used. In TCRdb, the 5' RACE reads were re-called with MiXCR into one record per CDR3 protein. The sample carries about 930,000 distinct CDR3 sequences, about 28% recorded once. Another study also made use of these data, one on T cells of mothers and their children.

The source material was blood. The receptor set was obtained from a woman aged 40 to 50 in good health.

The chain joins TRBV12-3 or TRBV12-4 to TRBJ2-5, with 11 bases fitting TRBD1. The CDR3 loop spans 15 amino acids. J lost 5 bases, V lost 8 bases, and 10 bases had no gene match. This CDR3 is CASGTWTGGGETQYF. CDR3 bases: TGTGCCAGCGGGACCTGGACAGGGGGCGGTGAGACCCAGTACTTC.

This clonotype was found a few times. This chain uses TRBV6-2 or TRBV6-3 with TRBJ1-2, with unresolved D. Per germline, CDR1 MNHEY and CDR2 SVGEGT. This CDR3 region has 15 residues. Trimming cost V 5 bases and J 4 bases, with 17 bases left between them. The CDR3 DNA follows: TGTGCCAGCAGTCCCCCCGGCAGTCTGGCCTATGGCTACACCTTC. Residues: CASSPPGSLAYGYTF.

This clonotype was counted at least ten times. V and J are TRBV20-1 and TRBJ2-3; TRBD2 aligns across 7 bases. The CDR3 loop spans 15 amino acids. The V segment lost 6 bases and the J segment 0 bases; nucleotides outside the gene matches: 9. CDR1 DFQATT and CDR2 SNEGSKA come from the germline V gene (reference sequence). This CDR3 reads CSAETSAASTDTQYF. CDR3 DNA sequence: TGCAGTGCGGAAACTAGCGCCGCTAGCACAGATACGCAGTATTTT.

This clonotype was picked up a small number of times. The chain is built from TRBV15 and TRBJ2-3; TRBD2 agrees at 13 bases. This CDR3 comprises 18 residues. In germline, CDR1 is LNHNV, CDR2 YYDKDF (reference sequence). The V and J ends lost 0 bases and 0 bases, in that order; junction bases with no gene match: 3. This CDR3 is CATSREGGLAGSTDTQYF. For the CDR3, the DNA is TGTGCCACCAGCAGAGAGGGGGGACTAGCGGGGAGCACAGATACGCAGTATTTT.

As concerns this clonotype: Since a much larger clone is just one base distant, this may be a read error. The genes are TRBV5-1 and TRBJ2-1, with 9 positions matching TRBD2. This CDR3 has 15 residues. V gave up 9 bases and J gave up 7 bases; unmatched junction bases: 14. CDR1 and CDR2 (germline): SGHRS, YFSETQ. For the CDR3, the DNA is TGCGCCACCGCCCCCATAGCGGGGGTAGGTAATGAGCAGTTCTTC. Encoded protein: CATAPIAGVGNEQFF. The variable domain in full, completed from reference TRBV5-1 and TRBJ2-1, reads KAGVTQTPRYLIKTRGQQVTLSCSPISGHRSVSWYQQTPGQGLQFLFEYFSETQRNKGNFPGRFSGRQFSNSRSEMNVSTLELGDSALYLCATAPIAGVGNEQFFGPGTRLTVL.

This clonotype appeared a few times. The chain uses TRBV6-5 and TRBJ1-4, with D unresolved. Looked up from germline, CDR1 is MNHEY and CDR2 is SVGAGI. The CDR3 covers 14 residues. Trimming removed 3 bases at V and 1 base at J, with 6 bases between. The CDR3 loop reads CASSYRGTNEKLFF. CDR3 nucleotides: TGTGCCAGCAGTTATCGAGGAACTAATGAAAAACTGTTTTTT.

The gene calls are TRBV27 and TRBJ2-5; 10 positions agree with TRBD2. The CDR3 runs to 18 residues. Germline V CDR1 and CDR2: MNHEY, SMNVEV (reference sequence). After removal of 6 bases from V and 5 bases from J, the junction contained 18 bases not matched to a gene. CDR3 protein: CASRTTLRSGGARETQYF. Written as DNA, the CDR3 is TGTGCCAGCAGGACGACTTTACGGAGCGGGGGGGCCCGGGAGACCCAGTACTTC.

This clonotype was detected only a few times. The chain has TRBV28 and TRBJ2-5; D remains ambiguous. Matching the DNA end better, TRBJ2-7 makes the J call doubtful. CDR1 is MDHEN, CDR2 SYDVKM, per germline. This CDR3 has 13 amino acids. CDR3 residues: CASSLPIQGEQYF. The CDR3 DNA reads TGTGCCAGCAGTTTACCTATACAAGGCGAGCAGTACTTC.

The rearrangement joins TRBV27 to TRBJ2-2, with no clear D. Deletions cut 6 bases from V and 6 bases from J, with 8 bases between. The length of the CDR3 is 12 residues. Germline lookup yields CDR1 MNHEY and CDR2 SMNVEV (reference sequence). CDR3 nucleotides: TGTGCCAGCAGCATCTTCGCCGGGGAGCTGTTTTTT. Its protein is CASSIFAGELFF.

This clonotype was seen at least ten times. The rearrangement links TRBV27 to TRBJ1-2; no clear D. This CDR3 has 15 amino acids. V lost 0 bases, J lost 2 bases, and 10 bases lay in between. The germline gives CDR1 MNHEY, CDR2 SMNVEV (reference sequence). The chain's CDR3 is CASSLSTVGNYGYTF. CDR3 sequence (DNA): TGTGCCAGCAGTTTATCCACAGTGGGGAACTATGGCTACACCTTC.

The rearrangement links TRBV28 to TRBJ2-1, with D perhaps TRBD1 or TRBD2 (7 bases each). Trimming removed 6 bases at V and 7 bases at J, with 13 bases between. The CDR3 totals 13 residues. Germline-derived CDR1 and CDR2 are MDHEN and SYDVKM. The CDR3 sequence: CASRIRGGNEQFF. DNA of the CDR3: TGTGCCAGCAGGATCAGGGGGGGGAATGAGCAGTTCTTC. Variable domain in full (rest from reference TRBV28 and TRBJ2-1): DVKVTQSSRYLVKRTGEKVFLECVQDMDHENMFWYRQDPGLGLRLIYFSYDVKMKEKGDIPEGYSVSREKKERFSLILESASTNQTSMYLCASRIRGGNEQFFGPGTRLTVL.

This clonotype appeared many times. The CDR3 is CASSQEGPGTGDGYTF. The CDR3 coding sequence is TGTGCCAGCAGCCAAGAAGGGCCCGGGACAGGGGACGGCTACACCTTC. The gene calls are TRBV3-1 and TRBJ1-2; TRBD1 agrees at 10 bases. V lost 0 bases and J lost 8; bases outside the gene matches: 9. From germline, CDR1 is LGHDT and CDR2 YNNKEL (reference sequence). The CDR3 extends over 16 amino acids.

A few counts support this clonotype. The genes are TRBV9 and TRBJ2-1; D may match TRBD1 or TRBD2 (5 bases each). This CDR3 comprises 15 residues. Trimming cost V 3 bases and J 3 bases, with 13 bases left between them. Germline CDR1 and CDR2: SGDLS and YYNGEE. Here the CDR3 reads CASSGWDRNYNEQFF. CDR3 nucleotides: TGTGCCAGCAGCGGGTGGGACCGTAACTACAATGAGCAGTTCTTC.

The rearrangement uses TRBV12-3 or TRBV12-4 and TRBJ2-7; tentative D call: TRBD2 (5 bases). There are 14 residues in the CDR3. V dropped 5 bases and J dropped 5 bases, with 16 bases sitting between them. The CDR3 is CASSVRGSSDEQYF. The DNA of the CDR3 is TGTGCCAGCAGTGTGAGAGGGAGCTCGGACGAGCAGTACTTC.

The CDR3 reads CSAKNFGQDSYEQYF. CDR3 nucleotide sequence: TGCAGTGCTAAGAATTTCGGACAGGACTCCTACGAGCAGTACTTC. The chain links TRBV20-1 to TRBJ2-7; 7 bases map to TRBD1. The CDR3 length is 15 residues. Germline CDR1 and CDR2: DFQATT and SNEGSKA (reference sequence). V dropped 4 bases and J dropped 0; count of bases not matched to a gene: 9.

Regarding this clonotype: This may arise from a read error, as a much more abundant clone is one base away. The CDR3 spells CACSVEFSGTAQYF. In DNA, the CDR3 is TGTGCCTGCAGCGTAGAATTCAGCGGGACAGCGCAGTACTTC. The rearrangement joins TRBV9 to TRBJ2-7; D is possibly TRBD1 or TRBD2 (7 bases each). The CDR3 spans 14 residues. CDR1 and CDR2 from the germline V gene are SGDLS and YYNGEE.

This clonotype was recorded at least ten times. The genes are TRBV5-6 and TRBJ1-5; D remains ambiguous. There are 15 residues in the CDR3. The V gene lost 2 bases and the J gene lost 3 bases, with 12 bases spanning the gap. The germline CDR1 and CDR2 sequences are SGHDT and YYEEEE. This chain's CDR3 is CASSFGTALNQPQHF. The CDR3, as DNA: TGTGCCAGCAGCTTTGGAACAGCACTCAATCAGCCCCAGCATTTT.

Ten or more counts support this clonotype. The chain couples TRBV24-1 to TRBJ2-5, with 13 bases identical to TRBD2. The J segment lost 0 bases and the V segment lost 1 base, leaving 4 bases of the junction unmatched. Germline CDR1 is KGHDR and CDR2 is SFDVKD. The CDR3 sequence is 18 residues long. CDR3 DNA sequence: TGTGCCACCAGTGATTTCCCTGGACTAGCGGGGGACCAAGAGACCCAGTACTTC. Its protein is CATSDFPGLAGDQETQYF.

About this clonotype: The junction departs from germline at one end; a sequencing error may be responsible. DNA of the CDR3: TGTGTCAGCAGTCCCTATGAAGGAAGGAGGGAGACCCAGTACTTC. The encoded protein is CVSSPYEGRRETQYF. The chain couples TRBV28 to TRBJ2-7, with a weak D call TRBD2 (5 bases). TRBJ2-5 matches the DNA end more closely, so the J call is doubtful. Germline loops: CDR1 MDHEN, CDR2 SYDVKM. The CDR3 has 15 amino acids.

This clonotype was recorded many times. The rearrangement joins TRBV4-2 to TRBJ2-1; D is possibly TRBD1 (5 bases). Germline CDR1 and CDR2: LGHNA and YNFKEQ. Trimming shortened V by 1 base and J by 5 bases, and 9 bases separated the two germline ends. The CDR3 has 14 residues. The CDR3 DNA is TGTGCCAGCAGCCAAGGAAGGGGCGACAATGAGCAGTTCTTC. Translation: CASSQGRGDNEQFF.

This clonotype showed up just a few times. V and J are TRBV3-1 and TRBJ1-2; D perhaps matches TRBD1 (5 bases). Trimming left V 3 bases short and J 0 bases short, with 14 bases between. Germline V gene lookup returns CDR1 LGHDT and CDR2 YNNKEL (reference sequence). The CDR3 extends over 16 amino acids. For the CDR3, the DNA is TGTGCCAGCAGCCACAATTTGGGGACCCCTAACTATGGCTACACCTTC. It encodes CASSHNLGTPNYGYTF.

On this clonotype: Being one base from a much bigger clone, this may be a read error. V gene TRBV27 combines with J gene TRBJ1-6, with D uncertain. This CDR3 is built from 12 residues. CDR1 is MNHEY and CDR2 is SMNVEV in the germline V gene (reference sequence). The CDR3 DNA is TGTGCCAGCGGTTTATGGGGTTCGGCCCTCCACTTT. It encodes CASGLWGSALHF.

To note about this clonotype: This may arise from a read error, as a much more abundant clone is one base away. The chain uses TRBV20-1 and TRBJ2-7; D is unclear. CDR3 size: 13 residues. Germline V gene sequence: CDR1 DFQATT, CDR2 SNEGSKA (reference sequence). The CDR3 nucleotides are TGCTGTGCTAAGCCGGACGGTCCCTACGAGCAGTACTTC. Translation: CCAKPDGPYEQYF.

CDR3 in DNA: TGCGCCAGCAGCCCGCCCGGGACTCTCAGAGGGGCTTTCTTT. This codes for CASSPPGTLRGAFF. V and J are TRBV5-1 and TRBJ1-1; possible D gene TRBD1, 5 bases. From germline, CDR1 is SGHRS and CDR2 YFSETQ. V lost 4 bases and J lost 11, with 21 bases in between. The CDR3 has 14 residues.